This T cell receptor (beta chain) is from a study of T cells expressing NK-cell markers. The overall study: Sorted CD3+CD56+NKG2C+, CD3+CD56+NKG2C- and CD3+CD56-NKG2C+ T cells supplied TCR beta repertoires.

TCRdb reanalyzed the 5' RACE reads and collapses them to one entry per CDR3 protein, without DNA. Its table records 350,000 to 450,000 distinct CDR3 sequences. About this clonotype: The antigen remains unidentified.

Findings and limits, study-wide: Of the CD8+ T cells in 5 to 7 donors, roughly 1.0-7.0% belonged to dominant NKG2C+ clonotypes. Evidence did not settle whether expanded NKG2C+ T cell clones targeted HCMV. Four donors showed these clonotypes also leading the CD3+CD56-NKG2C+ fraction.

This CDR3 is built from 14 residues. The germline gives CDR1 MNHEY, CDR2 SMNVEV (reference sequence). Sequences were obtained from blood T cells: a sorted CD56 or NKG2C T cell subset, CD4+ or CD8+ T cells, or bulk PBMC T cells (not recorded which). This TCR came from a man aged 18-69 years in good health. The V and J genes are TRBV27 and TRBJ2-7; no DNA is available, so the TRBD2 call from TCRdb remains unchecked. The CDR3 region is CASSKLAGPYEQYF.